This T cell receptor (beta chain) was profiled in a study of T cell responses to AZD1222 COVID-19 vaccine. Regarding the study as a whole: Baseline seropositives among AZD1222 recipients totaled only 5 to 7.

Points on this clone: Its target is unknown.

Here immunoSEQ multiplex PCR was the method, and the copy in TCRdb shows in-frame clones only, minus some. This sample yields about 150,000 clones, of which just over 90% are seen a single time; approximately 1.8% belongs to the top ten. Germline CDR1 and CDR2: SGHNT and YYREEE (reference sequence). Trimming removed 2 bases from V and 5 bases from J; junction bases left unmatched: 4. The CDR3 sequence is 14 residues long. This clonotype was obtained from an adult in good health. The sample here was peripheral blood, taken on day 0 of AZD1222 vaccination. V gene TRBV5-4 combines with J gene TRBJ2-5, with 9 bases fitting TRBD2. The DNA of the CDR3 is TGTGCCAGCAGCTTCATAGCGGGAGCGGAGACCCAGTACTTC. Amino acids: CASSFIAGAETQYF. The full variable domain, completed using reference TRBV5-4 and TRBJ2-5, is ETGVTQSPTHLIKTRGQQVTLRCSSQSGHNTVSWYQQALGQGPQFIFQYYREEENGRGNFPPRFSGLQFPNYSSELNVNALELDDSALYLCASSFIAGAETQYFGPGTRLLVL.